This TCR beta chain derives from a study of preoperative IRX-2 immunotherapy in early breast cancer. The protocol was immunoSEQ multiplex PCR, while the TCRdb copy is restricted to in-frame clones and leaves out a portion. The sample has about 98,000 clones, roughly 89% seen once. Germline CDR1 and CDR2: LGHNT and FRNRAP. This CDR3 spans 14 amino acids. Treatment in this sample: preoperative locoregional IRX-2 cytokine immunotherapy. Patients received preoperative, locoregional IRX-2 cytokine immunotherapy in a phase Ib study. The chain joins TRBV12-5 to TRBJ1-5; a possible D gene is TRBD1 (5 bases). Sequencing was performed on tumor tissue, taken after IRX-2 immunotherapy. The clonotype comes from a human donor with breast cancer. This CDR3 reads CASTRGHSNQPQHF. The DNA of the CDR3 is TGTGCCAGCACTCGAGGACATAGCAATCAGCCCCAGCATTTT.